These 19 T cell receptor beta chains came from one sample sequenced in a study of blood T cell repertoires in COVID-19. TCRdb's copy holds only in-frame clones and misses some; the assay was immunoSEQ multiplex PCR. The sample carries fewer than 200,000 clones, roughly 85% recorded once. The sample was peripheral blood. The receptor source for this set is a woman of 80 years or more with acute or convalescent COVID-19.

The chain is built from TRBV28 and TRBJ1-6; D may be TRBD1 (6 bases). The CDR3 loop spans 12 amino acids. Germline-derived CDR1 and CDR2 are MDHEN and SYDVKM. V lost 11 bases, J lost 6 bases, and 11 bases lay in between. CDR3 DNA: TGTGCCTACGCCAGGGGTAATTCACCCCTCCACTTT. Amino acids: CAYARGNSPLHF.

The chain couples TRBV7-9 to TRBJ1-4; D not certain. The CDR3 is made up of 13 amino acids. V lost 2 bases and J 5 bases, leaving 6 bases between the germline ends. CDR1 and CDR2 from the germline V gene are SEHNR and FQNEAQ (reference sequence). CDR3 in amino acids: CASSLSQNEKLFF. The CDR3 nucleotides are TGTGCCAGCAGCTTATCACAGAATGAAAAACTGTTTTTT.

The rearrangement links TRBV9 to TRBJ2-3; D unresolved. Deletions cut 0 bases from V and 5 bases from J, with 10 bases between. The length of the CDR3 is 14 residues. Germline lookup yields CDR1 SGDLS and CDR2 YYNGEE. In nucleotides, the CDR3 is TGTGCCAGCAGCGTAGGAGTGGCGGTAGATACGCAGTATTTT. Its protein is CASSVGVAVDTQYF.

J is TRBJ2-1 and V is TRBV2; possibly TRBD1 for D (6 bases). The V end lost 6 bases, the J end lost 0 bases, and 12 bases lay between the germline ends. The CDR3 sequence is 15 residues long. Germline V gene sequence: CDR1 SNHLY, CDR2 FYNNEI. The CDR3 region has the DNA TGTGCCAGCAGGCAAGACAGGAGCTCCTACAATGAGCAGTTCTTC. This gives the protein CASRQDRSSYNEQFF. The whole variable domain, remainder taken from reference TRBV2 and TRBJ2-1, is EPEVTQTPSHQVTQMGQEVILRCVPISNHLYFYWYRQILGQKVEFLVSFYNNEISEKSEIFDDQFSVERPDGSNFTLKIRSTKLEDSAMYFCASRQDRSSYNEQFFGPGTRLTVL.

J is TRBJ2-2 and V is TRBV11-3, with TRBD1 matching 8 bases. The CDR3 covers 14 residues. Germline V lookup: CDR1 SGHNT, CDR2 YENEEA. Losses at the gene ends were 6 bases for V and 3 bases for J; bases not matched to a gene: 3. CDR3 amino acids: CASSSQGDTGELFF. CDR3 coding DNA: TGTGCCAGCAGTTCACAGGGGGACACCGGGGAGCTGTTTTTT.

The CDR3 sequence: CSVDKISTDTQYF. CDR3 DNA sequence: TGCAGCGTTGATAAAATCTCCACAGATACGCAGTATTTT. The rearrangement uses TRBV29-1 and TRBJ2-3; D is unresolved. The CDR3 sequence is 13 residues long. Germline assignment: CDR1 SQVTM and CDR2 ANQGSEA. The V end lost 3 bases, the J end lost 2 bases, and 9 bases lay between the germline ends.

This clone was detected ten times or more. The chain joins TRBV15 to TRBJ2-5; 9 bases are shared with TRBD1. J was trimmed by 1 base and V by 6 bases; bases with no gene match: 6. There are 15 residues in the CDR3. Germline CDR1 and CDR2: LNHNV and YYDKDF (reference sequence). CDR3 residues: CATSLDRGSQETQYF. The CDR3 DNA reads as TGTGCCACCAGTCTGGACAGGGGTTCCCAAGAGACCCAGTACTTC.

The chain has TRBV7-9 and TRBJ2-1; TRBD2 matches 11 bases. The trim removed 6 bases at V and 8 bases at J, leaving 9 bases unmatched. This CDR3 contains 15 residues. Germline CDR1 and CDR2: SEHNR and FQNEAQ (reference sequence). The CDR3 spells CASRRLAGGLDEQFF. The CDR3 region has the DNA TGTGCCAGCAGACGGTTAGCGGGGGGGCTCGATGAGCAGTTCTTC.

The chain recombines TRBV30 with TRBJ2-1; 8 bases match TRBD2. The CDR3 totals 15 residues. Germline CDR1 and CDR2: GTSNPN and SVGIG (reference sequence). V lost 0 bases to trimming and J lost 7 bases; unmatched junction nucleotides: 8. CDR3 sequence: CAWSVISGGDNEQFF. DNA for the CDR3: TGTGCCTGGAGTGTAATCTCGGGAGGGGATAATGAGCAGTTCTTC.

This sequence joins TRBV2 and TRBJ1-2; 8 bases are shared with TRBD1. The CDR3 extends over 17 amino acids. Germline V CDR1 and CDR2: SNHLY, FYNNEI. With 2 bases clipped from V and 0 bases from J, the junction kept 8 bases outside the gene matches. The CDR3 reads CASSEIIWGQANYGYTF. CDR3 sequence (DNA): TGTGCCAGCAGTGAAATTATTTGGGGACAGGCTAACTATGGCTACACCTTC.

This clone has only one observation. This chain connects TRBV28 to TRBJ2-7; weak D call: TRBD1 (5 bases). The germline V and J ends were trimmed by 5 bases and 2 bases, with 19 bases remaining between them. The CDR3 totals 16 residues. From germline, CDR1 is MDHEN and CDR2 SYDVKM. In DNA form, the CDR3 reads TGTGCCAGCAGTCCGCATCCTCCCGACAGCCCCTACGAGCAGTACTTC. As protein: CASSPHPPDSPYEQYF.

This chain links TRBV11-2 with TRBJ1-2, with 7 bases identical to TRBD1. CDR1 is SGHAT and CDR2 is FQNNGV in the germline V gene. Trimming cost V 5 bases and J 3 bases; bases outside gene matches: 9. CDR3 length: 15 residues. The CDR3 nucleotides are TGTGCCAGCAGCCCAGGACAGGTCAGAGACTATGGCTACACCTTC. Residues: CASSPGQVRDYGYTF.

This chain uses TRBV4-3 with TRBJ2-7; tentative D call: TRBD2 (6 bases). The CDR3 runs 14 residues. V gave up 0 bases and J gave up 6 bases, with 12 bases separating them. CDR1 LGHNA and CDR2 YSLEER come from the germline V gene. The DNA for the CDR3 is TGCGCCAGCAGCCAAGATCGGGGGTTCCGCGAGCAGTACTTC. Residues: CASSQDRGFREQYF.

This chain uses TRBV3-1 (or the pseudogene TRBV3-2) with TRBJ2-5; 7 bases map to TRBD1. Germline CDR1 is LGHDT and CDR2 is YNNKEL (reference sequence). CDR3 length: 16 residues. After removal of 3 bases from V and 2 bases from J, the junction contained 9 bases not matched to a gene. CDR3 DNA sequence: TGTGCCAGCAGCCAGGGGGACAGTCTGTTACAAGAGACCCAGTACTTC. Translated: CASSQGDSLLQETQYF.

The genes are TRBV11-2 and TRBJ2-2, with D possibly TRBD2 on 6 matching bases. V was clipped by 5 bases and J by 7 bases, with 11 bases between them. Looked up from germline, CDR1 is SGHAT and CDR2 is FQNNGV. The CDR3 is 13 residues long. In DNA, the CDR3 is TGTGCCAGCAGCCACGGAGGGAACGGGGAGCTGTTTTTT. Translating gives CASSHGGNGELFF. The full variable domain, its missing parts supplied by reference TRBV11-2 and TRBJ2-2, is EAGVAQSPRYKIIEKRQSVAFWCNPISGHATLYWYQQILGQGPKLLIQFQNNGVVDDSQLPKDRFSAERLKGVDSTLKIQPAKLEDSAVYLCASSHGGNGELFFGEGSRLTVL.

This chain connects TRBV7-2 to TRBJ2-1, with 7 bases that match TRBD2. Germline-derived CDR1 and CDR2 are SGHTA and FQGNSA. The CDR3 totals 16 residues. Germline trimming cut 1 base from V and 0 bases from J; bases unmatched to any gene: 3. CDR3: CASSLGIAGSYNEQFF. In DNA form, the CDR3 reads TGTGCCAGCAGCTTAGGAATAGCGGGCTCCTACAATGAGCAGTTCTTC.

About this clone itself: One end of the junction fails to match germline, which may point to a read error. The rearrangement uses TRBV12-5 and TRBJ2-1; the D is unclear. This CDR3 is built from 16 residues. Germline V gives CDR1 LGHNT, CDR2 FRNRAP. The DNA for the CDR3 is TGTGCGAGTGGTACCAGTGTCACGGGTTACGTCCATGAGCAGTTCTTC. Its translation: CASGTSVTGYVHEQFF.

The CDR3 region has the DNA TGTGCCAGCAGCGTAGTCGGAGGAGAGCTGTTTTTT. Translating gives CASSVVGGELFF. The rearrangement joins TRBV9 to TRBJ2-2, with D tentatively TRBD2 (5 bases). Germline lookup yields CDR1 SGDLS and CDR2 YYNGEE. The CDR3 totals 12 residues. V lost 0 bases and J 11 bases, leaving 8 bases between the germline ends.

J is TRBJ2-5 and V is TRBV28; TRBD1 might be the D (6 bases). The germline CDR1 and CDR2 sequences are MDHEN and SYDVKM. Trimming cost V 5 bases and J 0 bases, with 16 bases left between them. The CDR3 is 16 amino acids. CDR3 DNA: TGTGCCAGCAGTCCCGGGACACTCCTGTACCAAGAGACCCAGTACTTC. It encodes CASSPGTLLYQETQYF.